This T cell receptor (beta chain) was captured by sequencing in a study of T-cell memory formation after mild COVID-19. General study points: Those CD4+ clones that contracted were mainly in CM and EM (CD8+ ones in EMRA). Cross-reactive memory apparently joined, as some responding clones appeared in pre-infection memory. In second-wave clones peaking day 37, SARS-CoV-2 specificity remained unconfirmed.

5'RACE with constant-segment primers built TCRalpha and TCRbeta cDNA libraries with UMIs. TCRdb called the 5' RACE reads again in MiXCR, with one record for every CDR3 protein. Of 400,000 or so distinct CDR3 sequences in the sample, 15% to 25% were seen once. About this clonotype itself: Its antigen is still unknown.

The CDR3 runs to 16 residues. The V gene lost 4 bases and the J gene lost 6 bases, with 18 bases spanning the gap. CDR1 KGHDR and CDR2 SFDVKD come from the germline V gene. The J gene is TRBJ2-1, the V gene TRBV24-1, with no clear D. The receptor was isolated from an adult woman who had mild COVID-19 (a few samples of this study predate the infection). Cell type and time point are not known. The sample consisted of PBMCs or a T cell subset sorted from them (not recorded which). The CDR3 here is CATSDPDGPRGNEQFF. CDR3 sequence (DNA): TGTGCCACCAGTGACCCTGACGGTCCCCGCGGCAATGAGCAGTTCTTC.